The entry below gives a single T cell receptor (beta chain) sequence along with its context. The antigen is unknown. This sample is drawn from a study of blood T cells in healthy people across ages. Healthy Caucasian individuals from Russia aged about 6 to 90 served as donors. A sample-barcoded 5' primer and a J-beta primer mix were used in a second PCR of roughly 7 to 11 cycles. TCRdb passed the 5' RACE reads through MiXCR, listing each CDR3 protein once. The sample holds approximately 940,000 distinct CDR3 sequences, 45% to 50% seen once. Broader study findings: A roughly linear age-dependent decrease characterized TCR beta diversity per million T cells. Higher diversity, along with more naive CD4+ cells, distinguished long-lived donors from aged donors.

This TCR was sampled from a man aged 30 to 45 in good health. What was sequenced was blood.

The CDR3 loop is CASSVRGVKADTQYF. Here the CDR3 DNA reads TGTGCCAGCAGCGTCAGGGGCGTGAAGGCAGATACGCAGTATTTT. This chain uses TRBV7-9 with TRBJ2-3; tentatively, D is TRBD1 (6 bases). The CDR3 sequence is 15 residues long. Germline CDR1 reads SEHNR; CDR2 reads FQNEAQ (reference sequence). The V end was cut by 5 bases, the J end by 4 bases, with 16 bases between.